Listed below are T cell receptor beta chains from one sample, sequenced in a study of cytotoxic CD8 clonotypes in ibrutinib-treated CLL. Using immunoSEQ multiplex PCR, the repertoire was profiled, and TCRdb retains in-frame clones only, with some absent. Of around 140,000 clones listed, approximately 80% are singletons. The source was PBMCs, collected after 36 months of ibrutinib treatment. The receptors come from a human donor with chronic lymphocytic leukemia. Each CDR3 is given with its conserved first and last residue.

j_call | v_call | cdr3_aa
TRBJ2-7 | TRBV28 | CASSFGGPLYEQYF
TRBJ1-4 | TRBV28 | CASSSYTLGDEKLFF
TRBJ2-6 | TRBV18 | CASSPRGSGANVLTF
TRBJ1-1 | TRBV18 | CASSPVSRTEAFF
TRBJ1-2 | TRBV7-6 | CASRRTGGVFGYGYTF
TRBJ2-1 | TRBV9 | CASSGDKRVNEQFF
TRBJ2-1 | TRBV10-1 | CASSPLGLAGGPPEQFF
TRBJ1-3 | TRBV10-3 | CAIRTGSGNTIYF
TRBJ1-1 | TRBV5-1 | CASSLGGRTEAFF
TRBJ1-2 | TRBV5-1 | CASSLVRTGGLYGYTF
TRBJ1-3 | TRBV21-1 | CASSKDRDRAGNTIYF
TRBJ2-5 | TRBV19 | CASSRGLVAGGIETQYF
TRBJ2-7 | TRBV5-1 | CASTRTESYEQYF
TRBJ2-3 | TRBV14 | CASSQVWGGRADTQYF
TRBJ2-1 | TRBV4-1 | CASRRGGHNEQFF
TRBJ1-4 | TRBV6-6 | CASSWQGGEKLFF
TRBJ1-2 | TRBV5-6 | CASSNRDGYGYTF
TRBJ2-1 | TRBV11-1 | CASSLAGTRDGEQFF
TRBJ1-5 | TRBV18 | CASSPRALGSNQPQHF
TRBJ2-7 | TRBV6-5 | CASSSSATVVQYF
TRBJ2-3 | TRBV10-1 | CASSSAGQRDTQYF
TRBJ2-7 | TRBV11-2 | CASSPWTSGGYEQYF
TRBJ1-4 | TRBV6-1 | CASSEIDDEKLFF
TRBJ2-7 | TRBV28 | CASSLPGTSYEQYF
TRBJ1-1 | TRBV7-9 | CASSFTGDTEAFF
TRBJ1-1 | TRBV25-1 | CASSGASGQSNTEAFF
TRBJ2-1 | TRBV5-1 | CASSAGDVYNEQFF